Below, 8 T cell receptor beta chains from the same sample are listed, as sequenced in a study of blood T cell repertoires in COVID-19. Profiled with immunoSEQ multiplex PCR; TCRdb holds only in-frame clones, not every one. The data show approximately 170,000 clones, 70% to 90% seen once. Specimen: peripheral blood. The receptor set was obtained from a man aged 18 to 30 who had recovered from COVID-19.

J is TRBJ1-1 and V is TRBV7-2, with D possibly being TRBD1 (5 bases). The length of the CDR3 is 15 residues. The V and J ends lost 4 bases and 4 bases respectively, with 16 bases between them. Per germline, CDR1 SGHTA and CDR2 FQGNSA. The CDR3 sequence is CASSSGGVRSTEAFF. DNA for the CDR3: TGTGCCAGCAGCTCCGGGGGGGTGAGAAGCACTGAAGCTTTCTTT.

The V call is TRBV5-1, the J call TRBJ1-2, with 7 nucleotides matching TRBD1. The CDR3 has 14 residues. Per germline, CDR1 SGHRS and CDR2 YFSETQ. The trim removed 4 bases at V and 2 bases at J, leaving 5 bases unmatched. The CDR3 nucleotides read TGCGCCAGCAGCCCCGACAGGGAGAACTATGGCTACACCTTC. It yields the protein CASSPDRENYGYTF.

On this clone itself: In the same sample, other DNA sequences code for this CDR3. The chain carries TRBV19 and TRBJ1-1, with D tentatively TRBD1 (5 bases). The CDR3 length is 14 residues. Trimming took 3 bases from V and 2 from J, leaving 10 bases between them. Germline CDR1 reads LNHDA; CDR2 reads SQIVND (reference sequence). CDR3 nucleotide sequence: TGTGCCAGTAGTATCCGGGGGGGTAACACTGAAGCTTTCTTT. This codes for CASSIRGGNTEAFF.

The rearrangement uses TRBV10-1 and TRBJ1-3; TRBD1 agrees at 8 bases. This CDR3 is 15 amino acids long. The germline gives CDR1 WNHNN, CDR2 SYGVQD (reference sequence). The trim removed 10 bases at V and 0 bases at J, leaving 8 bases unmatched. In nucleotides, the CDR3 is TGCGCCACCACAAGGGGACAGGCCTCTGGAAACACCATATATTTT. Translating it yields CATTRGQASGNTIYF.

This clone was seen a few times. The chain recombines TRBV6-5 with TRBJ1-2; possibly TRBD1 for D (5 bases). The CDR3 spans 14 residues. V lost 0 bases and J lost 7, with 12 bases in between. CDR1 and CDR2 (germline): MNHEY, SVGAGI. The CDR3 bases are TGTGCCAGCAGTTACTCCACAGGCTTTCCTGGCTACACCTTC. This sequence encodes CASSYSTGFPGYTF.

In the case of this clone: This CDR3 is also generated by other DNA sequences in the sample. V gene TRBV6-6 combines with J gene TRBJ1-5; weak D call: TRBD1 (6 bases). The CDR3 runs 13 residues. V was cut by 6 bases and J by 0 bases, with 6 bases left in between. Germline CDR1 and CDR2: MNHNY and SVGAGI (reference sequence). The CDR3 DNA is TGTGCCAGCAGGGACAGTAGCAATCAGCCCCAGCATTTT. Translated: CASRDSSNQPQHF.

The chain joins TRBV4-1 to TRBJ2-5, with 7 bases identical to TRBD2. CDR3 size: 19 residues. Losses at the gene ends were 1 base for V and 5 bases for J; bases not matched to a gene: 19. Germline loops: CDR1 MGHRA, CDR2 YSYEKL. CDR3: CASSQAVGAGWGPRETQYF. The CDR3, as DNA: TGCGCCAGCAGCCAAGCAGTGGGAGCGGGGTGGGGCCCGAGGGAGACCCAGTACTTC.

The V and J genes are TRBV14 and TRBJ1-6, with D unclear. Looked up from germline, CDR1 is SGHDN and CDR2 is FVKESK. V shed 3 bases and J shed 0 bases, with 6 bases lying between them. The CDR3 loop spans 15 amino acids. The CDR3 DNA follows: TGTGCCAGCAGCCAGTATAGCTCCTATAATTCACCCCTCCACTTT. It encodes CASSQYSSYNSPLHF.